What follows are 27 T cell receptor beta chains derived from one specimen sequenced in a study of blood T cell repertoires in COVID-19. Produced via immunoSEQ multiplex PCR; TCRdb's table is partial and in-frame only. Of roughly 320,000 clones listed, around 85% are singletons. The sequenced sample was peripheral blood. Source of these receptors: a human donor in a cohort sampled during active COVID-19.

The genes are TRBV4-2 and TRBJ1-2; 8 bases match TRBD1. CDR1 and CDR2 (germline): LGHNA, YNFKEQ. V was clipped by 7 bases and J by 7 bases; unmatched bases: 8. The CDR3 sequence is 13 residues long. CDR3 region: CASTGQELGGYTF. As DNA, the CDR3 is TGTGCCAGCACGGGACAGGAGTTGGGTGGCTACACCTTC.

The V gene is TRBV5-1, the J gene TRBJ1-1, with a tentative D call TRBD1 (6 bases). V was pared by 2 bases and J by 3 bases, with 8 bases between. CDR3 length equals 13 residues. Germline CDR1 and CDR2: SGHRS and YFSETQ. The CDR3 sequence: CASSFRTDTEAFF. In DNA, the CDR3 is TGCGCCAGCAGCTTTAGGACAGACACTGAAGCTTTCTTT.

This chain uses TRBV6-1 with TRBJ1-4; 9 bases align to TRBD1. The germline V gene has CDR1 MNHNS and CDR2 SASEGT. The CDR3 contains 16 residues. The V and J ends lost 2 bases and 7 bases, in that order; junction bases with no gene match: 8. The DNA for the CDR3 is TGTGCCAGCAGTGAACTCCGGACAGGGGAGTTTGAAAAACTGTTTTTT. Amino acids: CASSELRTGEFEKLFF.

The chain is built from TRBV30 and TRBJ1-1, with 7 bases matching TRBD1. CDR3 length: 15 residues. Germline V CDR1 and CDR2: GTSNPN, SVGIG (reference sequence). Losses at the gene ends were 2 bases for V and 7 bases for J; bases not matched to a gene: 13. The DNA for the CDR3 is TGTGCCTGGAGTTTAAGAGATCGGGACAGTGGTGAAGCTTTCTTT. This gives the protein CAWSLRDRDSGEAFF.

The J gene is TRBJ2-1, the V gene TRBV24-1; 8 bases map to TRBD1. The CDR3 contains 16 residues. V shed 4 bases and J 6 bases; nucleotides not matched to a gene: 10. CDR1 is KGHDR, CDR2 SFDVKD, per germline. The CDR3 coding sequence is TGTGCCACCAGTGACCCTCTGGGACAGGTTTTCAATGAGCAGTTCTTC. It yields the protein CATSDPLGQVFNEQFF.

V usage is TRBV5-5 and J usage is TRBJ2-5, with a weak D call TRBD1 (5 bases). Germline loops: CDR1 SGHKS, CDR2 YYEKEE (reference sequence). CDR3 length equals 15 residues. Trimming took 4 bases from V and 1 from J, leaving 14 bases between them. The CDR3 here is CASSHRQTIQETQYF. The CDR3 DNA is TGTGCCAGCAGCCACCGACAGACGATCCAAGAGACCCAGTACTTC.

J is TRBJ2-1 and V is TRBV25-1, with 9 bases matching TRBD2. Trimming removed 7 bases from V and 2 bases from J; junction bases left unmatched: 3. Germline loops: CDR1 MGHDK, CDR2 SYGVNS. This CDR3 has 14 residues. The CDR3 bases are TGTGCCAGCATGCGGGAGGGAGCCTACAATGAGCAGTTCTTC. This sequence encodes CASMREGAYNEQFF.

The chain couples TRBV5-6 to TRBJ1-6, with a tentative D call TRBD1 (6 bases). The CDR3 spans 14 residues. Germline V gene lookup returns CDR1 SGHDT and CDR2 YYEEEE. The germline V and J ends were trimmed by 4 bases and 3 bases, with 8 bases remaining between them. Here the CDR3 reads CASSVDSYNSPLHF. Written as DNA, the CDR3 is TGTGCCAGCAGCGTGGACAGCTATAATTCACCCCTCCACTTT. Variable domain in full (rest from reference TRBV5-6 and TRBJ1-6): DAGVTQSPTHLIKTRGQQVTLRCSPKSGHDTVSWYQQALGQGPQFIFQYYEEEERQRGNFPDRFSGHQFPNYSSELNVNALLLGDSALYLCASSVDSYNSPLHFGNGTRLTVT.

V and J are TRBV30 and TRBJ1-2; D possibly corresponds to TRBD1 (5 bases). CDR3 size: 12 residues. Trimming removed 0 bases at V and 7 bases at J, with 9 bases between. Germline V gene lookup returns CDR1 GTSNPN and CDR2 SVGIG (reference sequence). The CDR3 region is CAWSVLRGGYTF. The CDR3 coding sequence is TGTGCCTGGAGTGTACTAAGGGGTGGCTACACCTTC. Full variable domain (outside the CDR3, taken from reference TRBV30 and TRBJ1-2): SQTIHQWPATLVQPVGSPLSLECTVEGTSNPNLYWYRQAAGRGLQLLFYSVGIGQISSEVPQNLSASRPQDRQFILSSKKLLLSDSGFYLCAWSVLRGGYTFGSGTRLTVV.

The chain has TRBV5-5 and TRBJ2-7; D is ambiguous. CDR1 is SGHKS, CDR2 YYEKEE, per germline (reference sequence). Trimming pared 1 base from V and 2 bases from J, leaving 10 bases between. The CDR3 extends over 14 amino acids. This CDR3 is CASSLILSTYEQYF. CDR3 bases: TGTGCCAGCAGCTTGATTCTCAGTACCTACGAGCAGTACTTC.

This clone showed up just a few times. V is TRBV4-1 and J is TRBJ2-7; 9 bases match TRBD1. The germline V gene encodes CDR1 MGHRA and CDR2 YSYEKL. This CDR3 has 16 residues. V lost 4 bases and J lost 7; bases outside the gene matches: 14. The CDR3: CASSPTGTGRPEEQYF. The CDR3 region has the DNA TGCGCCAGCAGCCCCACCGGGACAGGGAGACCGGAAGAGCAGTACTTC.

The CDR3, as DNA: TGTGCCAGCAGCCTTAACTCGAGAGAGCAGCAGTACTTC. The encoded protein is CASSLNSREQQYF. The chain carries TRBV9 and TRBJ2-7; D gene ambiguous. The germline gives CDR1 SGDLS, CDR2 YYNGEE. The ends were cut back, 4 bases at V and 8 bases at J, with 16 bases in the middle. The CDR3 is made up of 13 amino acids.

This sequence joins TRBV19 and TRBJ1-3; D possibly corresponds to TRBD1 (5 bases). Germline CDR1 reads LNHDA; CDR2 reads SQIVND (reference sequence). The CDR3 extends over 15 amino acids. V shed 0 bases and J shed 3 bases, with 9 bases lying between them. As DNA, the CDR3 is TGTGCCAGTAGTATAGACAGGGATCATGGAAACACCATATATTTT. Its translation: CASSIDRDHGNTIYF.

The count of this clone is one. The chain is built from TRBV24-1 and TRBJ2-1, with 8 nucleotides matching TRBD2. The CDR3 spans 13 residues. With V trimmed by 10 bases and J by 8 bases, 9 bases remained unmatched. Germline CDR1 KGHDR, CDR2 SFDVKD. CDR3 sequence reads: CATGPAGGDEQFF. The CDR3 DNA sequence: TGTGCCACGGGGCCGGCGGGGGGCGATGAGCAGTTCTTC.

The chain is built from TRBV12-5 and TRBJ2-5; 11 bases match TRBD2. Germline-derived CDR1 and CDR2 are LGHNT and FRNRAP. The CDR3 has 15 residues. J lost 3 bases, V lost 2 bases, and 2 bases had no gene match. The chain's CDR3 is CASGLSLAGEETQYF. The DNA of the CDR3 is TGTGCTAGTGGTTTGTCACTAGCGGGGGAAGAGACCCAGTACTTC.

The gene calls are TRBV5-4 and TRBJ1-2, with TRBD1 as a possible D gene (6 bases). In germline, CDR1 is SGHNT, CDR2 YYREEE (reference sequence). This CDR3 is built from 15 residues. Trimming took 0 bases from V and 8 from J, leaving 17 bases between them. The DNA for the CDR3 is TGTGCCAGCAGCTTGGTGGCGACAGGAAGCTTCGGCTACACCTTC. It specifies CASSLVATGSFGYTF. The full variable domain, with the rest looked up from reference TRBV5-4 and TRBJ1-2, is ETGVTQSPTHLIKTRGQQVTLRCSSQSGHNTVSWYQQALGQGPQFIFQYYREEENGRGNFPPRFSGLQFPNYSSELNVNALELDDSALYLCASSLVATGSFGYTFGSGTRLTVV.

V usage is TRBV18 and J usage is TRBJ1-5, with D maybe TRBD1 (6 bases). The V gene lost 3 bases and the J gene lost 4 bases, with 10 bases spanning the gap. The CDR3 is made up of 14 amino acids. Per germline, CDR1 KGHSH and CDR2 LQKENI. The CDR3 bases are TGTGCCAGCTCACCGGACAGTAGGAATCAGCCCCAGCATTTT. It is translated as CASSPDSRNQPQHF.

This sequence joins TRBV7-9 and TRBJ2-5, with TRBD2 matching over 8 bases. Germline V gene lookup returns CDR1 SEHNR and CDR2 FQNEAQ (reference sequence). V was clipped by 4 bases and J by 1 base; unmatched bases: 5. The CDR3 spans 15 residues. CDR3 amino acids: CASSSQGLGQETQYF. DNA for the CDR3: TGTGCCAGCAGCTCACAGGGACTAGGCCAAGAGACCCAGTACTTC.

The CDR3 loop reads CASSQGPSSNTGELFF. In DNA form, the CDR3 reads TGTGCCAGCAGCCAAGGTCCTAGCTCGAACACCGGGGAGCTGTTTTTT. The rearrangement links TRBV3-1 (or the pseudogene TRBV3-2) to TRBJ2-2; D might be TRBD2 (5 bases). The CDR3 loop spans 16 amino acids. Germline assignment: CDR1 LGHDT and CDR2 YNNKEL (reference sequence). The V end lost 1 base, the J end lost 0 bases, and 9 bases lay between the germline ends.

The chain employs TRBV6-1 and TRBJ1-1; no definite D call. This CDR3 has 15 residues. Trimming shortened V by 1 base and J by 2 bases, and 11 bases separated the two germline ends. Germline assignment: CDR1 MNHNS and CDR2 SASEGT. DNA for the CDR3: TGTGCCAGCAGTGAAGAGGCAGCTAGAAACACTGAAGCTTTCTTT. Translated: CASSEEAARNTEAFF.

The chain has TRBV9 and TRBJ2-1; D is perhaps TRBD1 (6 bases). CDR1 is SGDLS and CDR2 is YYNGEE in the germline V gene. V was cut by 0 bases and J by 4 bases, with 17 bases left in between. The CDR3 runs 17 residues. CDR3 coding DNA: TGTGCCAGCAGCGTAGATTTGGAACAGGGCTTGTACAATGAGCAGTTCTTC. Translated: CASSVDLEQGLYNEQFF.

V usage is TRBV25-1 and J usage is TRBJ2-1; weak D call: TRBD2 (5 bases). V shed 6 bases and J shed 3 bases, with 12 bases lying between them. Germline CDR1 is MGHDK and CDR2 is SYGVNS. This CDR3 is 14 amino acids long. The CDR3 loop is CASSDQRFYNEQFF. CDR3 sequence (DNA): TGTGCCAGCAGCGACCAGCGGTTCTACAATGAGCAGTTCTTC.

The rearrangement links TRBV2 to TRBJ2-3, with 13 bases aligning to TRBD2. Trimming at V came to 5 bases and at J to 4 bases, leaving 3 bases not matched to a gene. This CDR3 spans 15 amino acids. Germline V CDR1 and CDR2: SNHLY, FYNNEI. CDR3 protein: CASSQLAGGSDTQYF. CDR3 bases: TGTGCCAGCAGTCAACTAGCGGGGGGGTCAGATACGCAGTATTTT.

The V gene is TRBV15, the J gene TRBJ2-4; D not certain. The CDR3 runs to 15 residues. Germline-derived CDR1 and CDR2 are LNHNV and YYDKDF (reference sequence). V was cut by 0 bases and J by 6 bases, with 12 bases left in between. The CDR3 is CATSREQQITNIQYF. The CDR3 bases are TGTGCCACCAGCAGAGAACAACAGATAACAAACATTCAGTACTTC.

This sequence joins TRBV6-1 and TRBJ1-2; tentative D call: TRBD1 (6 bases). V was clipped by 1 base and J by 4 bases, with 7 bases between them. The CDR3 has 13 residues. Germline CDR1 reads MNHNS; CDR2 reads SASEGT. The CDR3 spells CASSEGGPYGYTF. In nucleotides, the CDR3 is TGTGCCAGCAGTGAAGGGGGGCCCTATGGCTACACCTTC.

Only one count was recorded for this clone. The genes are TRBV5-1 and TRBJ2-7; 13 bases are a match to TRBD2. After removal of 2 bases from V and 0 bases from J, the junction contained 11 bases not matched to a gene. The germline gives CDR1 SGHRS, CDR2 YFSETQ. The CDR3 runs 19 residues. The CDR3 reads CASSFHPGLAGQSSYEQYF. In DNA, the CDR3 is TGCGCCAGCAGCTTTCACCCGGGACTAGCGGGGCAGAGCTCCTACGAGCAGTACTTC.

The rearrangement joins TRBV7-8 to TRBJ1-5; unclear D gene. V gave up 2 bases and J gave up 2 bases, with 4 bases separating them. Germline values: CDR1 SGHVS, CDR2 FQNEAQ. The CDR3 runs to 13 residues. CDR3 residues: CASSLQGNQPQHF. CDR3 sequence (DNA): TGTGCCAGCAGCTTACAGGGCAATCAGCCCCAGCATTTT. The full variable domain, rest sourced from reference TRBV7-8 and TRBJ1-5, is GAGVSQSPRYKVAKRGQDVALRCDPISGHVSLFWYQQALGQGPEFLTYFQNEAQLDKSGLPSDRFFAERPEGSVSTLKIQRTQQEDSAVYLCASSLQGNQPQHFGDGTRLSIL.